The 28 T cell receptor beta chains listed next were all sequenced from one sample in a study of T-cell reconstitution after alpha-beta-depleted transplantation in children. Using unique molecular identifiers, the investigators prepared the TCRbeta library. TCRdb called the PCR reads again in MiXCR, with one record for every CDR3 protein. The table shows fewer than 750,000 distinct CDR3 sequences, with 27% occurring only once. Here the sequenced sample was PBMCs, taken before TCRalphabeta/CD19-depleted stem cell transplant. Receptors originate from a boy under three years old with Wiskott-Aldrich syndrome, due to receive a stem cell transplant.

The CDR3 DNA reads TGTGCCAGCAGCTCCCGCTGGGGCATCCCGGGAGAGCAGTACTTC. Protein sequence: CASSSRWGIPGEQYF. The chain is built from TRBV12-3 or TRBV12-4 and TRBJ2-7; D is perhaps TRBD1 or TRBD2 (5 bases each). V was cut by 6 bases and J by 7 bases, with 22 bases left in between. The length of the CDR3 is 15 residues.

The chain combines TRBV10-1 with TRBJ2-4; no clear D gene. Trimming stripped 0 bases from V and 0 bases from J, with 12 bases between. The CDR3 covers 17 residues. The germline V gene has CDR1 WNHNN and CDR2 SYGVQD (reference sequence). CDR3 in amino acids: CASSESVGHLAKNIQYF. The CDR3 DNA reads as TGCGCCAGCAGTGAGTCGGTGGGCCATCTAGCCAAAAACATTCAGTACTTC.

The V and J genes are TRBV5-1 and TRBJ2-1; D remains ambiguous. The germline V gene encodes CDR1 SGHRS and CDR2 YFSETQ. V was clipped by 2 bases and J by 8 bases, with 20 bases between them. The CDR3 sequence is 16 residues long. The chain's CDR3 is CASSLPSMSGADEQFF. CDR3 DNA: TGCGCCAGCAGCTTACCTAGTATGTCGGGTGCCGATGAGCAGTTCTTC.

This clonotype has a handful of counts. This sequence joins TRBV6-5 and TRBJ2-7, with 11 nucleotides matching TRBD2. This CDR3 comprises 15 residues. The germline CDR1 and CDR2 sequences are MNHEY and SVGAGI. The ends lost 4 bases at V and 3 bases at J; junction bases unmatched: 5. In DNA, the CDR3 is TGTGCCAGCAGTTCCTTAGCGGGAGGGGGCTACGAGCAGTACTTC. This encodes CASSSLAGGGYEQYF.

The table lists this clonotype with a few counts. The chain recombines TRBV7-6 with TRBJ2-3; 14 bases map to TRBD2. V was clipped by 5 bases and J by 9 bases; unmatched bases: 4. The V gene's germline CDR1 is SGHVS and CDR2 FNYEAQ. This CDR3 region has 14 residues. For the CDR3, the DNA is TGTGCCAGCAGCCCGGGACTAGCGGGAGCGACGCAGTATTTT. Translating it yields CASSPGLAGATQYF.

In DNA, the CDR3 is TGTGCCAGCGAGTTCACCGGGGAGCTGTTTTTT. Amino acids: CASEFTGELFF. The V gene is TRBV12-3 or TRBV12-4, the J gene TRBJ2-2; no definite D call. This CDR3 region has 11 residues. Trimming took 8 bases from V and 4 from J, leaving 5 bases between them.

CDR3 sequence (DNA): TGCGCCAGCAGCTTGTCGCTAGCGCTTGAGACCCAGTACTTC. Translating gives CASSLSLALETQYF. The V and J genes are TRBV5-1 and TRBJ2-5; TRBD2 might be the D (6 bases). The CDR3 extends over 14 amino acids. The V end lost 1 base, the J end lost 5 bases, and 12 bases lay between the germline ends. Germline assignment: CDR1 SGHRS and CDR2 YFSETQ.

This clonotype was detected a few times. The chain links TRBV4-1 to TRBJ2-5, with TRBD2 matching over 10 bases. The CDR3 is made up of 17 amino acids. Trimming removed 1 base from V and 5 bases from J; junction bases left unmatched: 10. In germline, CDR1 is MGHRA, CDR2 YSYEKL. CDR3 bases: TGCGCCAGCAGCCAAGTTCGGCTAGCGGGAGAGGGCGAGACCCAGTACTTC. Translation gives CASSQVRLAGEGETQYF.

This rearrangement joins TRBV7-8 to TRBJ1-5, with 7 nucleotides matching TRBD1. The CDR3 covers 13 residues. Germline V gene sequence: CDR1 SGHVS, CDR2 FQNEAQ. The V gene end was trimmed by 8 bases and the J gene end by 1 base; junction bases not matched to a gene: 2. The CDR3 DNA follows: TGTGCCAGCTGCAGGGGGAGCAATCAGCCCCAGCATTTT. Encoded protein: CASCRGSNQPQHF.

This clonotype was picked up a small number of times. The genes are TRBV11-3 and TRBJ2-1, with 10 positions matching TRBD2. V gave up 6 bases and J gave up 6 bases; unmatched junction bases: 8. Germline values: CDR1 SGHNT, CDR2 YENEEA. CDR3 size: 15 residues. CDR3 sequence (DNA): TGTGCCAGCAGACTGAGCGGGAGGGGAGGCAATGAGCAGTTCTTC. The encoded protein is CASRLSGRGGNEQFF.

This clonotype has more than one count but fewer than ten. The chain recombines TRBV6-1 with TRBJ2-5, with 11 bases that match TRBD2. The germline V gene encodes CDR1 MNHNS and CDR2 SASEGT. This CDR3 has 16 amino acids. The ends lost 4 bases at V and 4 bases at J; junction bases unmatched: 8. The CDR3 DNA follows: TGTGCCAGCAGTGTATCTAGCGGGAGGATTGGAGAGACCCAGTACTTC. Translated: CASSVSSGRIGETQYF.

This clonotype was observed a few times. Its ends do not fully match the called genes, so a read error is possible. The J gene is TRBJ1-5, the V gene TRBV5-1; D is unresolved. CDR3 size: 13 residues. Germline-derived CDR1 and CDR2 are SGHRS and YFSETQ. The chain's CDR3 is CASSFSGNQPQHF. The CDR3 bases are TGTGCCAGCAGTTTTTCGGGGAATCAGCCCCAGCATTTT.

This clonotype was seen a handful of times. V is TRBV12-3 or TRBV12-4 and J is TRBJ1-1, with D perhaps matching TRBD1 (5 bases). Trimming shortened V by 5 bases and J by 1 base, and 14 bases separated the two germline ends. CDR3 length: 15 residues. Here the CDR3 reads CASSPSGLQNTEAFF. The CDR3 bases are TGTGCCAGCAGTCCCTCGGGACTCCAGAACACTGAAGCTTTCTTT.

This rearrangement joins TRBV7-2 to TRBJ2-7; 10 bases map to TRBD2. Germline assignment: CDR1 SGHTA and CDR2 FQGNSA. The CDR3 spans 14 residues. Trimming at V came to 3 bases and at J to 5 bases, leaving 4 bases not matched to a gene. The CDR3 sequence is CASSFRAGGNEQYF. In nucleotides, the CDR3 is TGTGCCAGCAGCTTTCGAGCGGGAGGGAACGAGCAGTACTTC.

The rearrangement joins TRBV12-3 or TRBV12-4 to TRBJ1-6; maybe TRBD1 (5 bases). V lost 5 bases and J lost 5, with 10 bases in between. The CDR3 runs 14 residues. The CDR3 protein is CASSLRGHNSPLHF. As DNA, the CDR3 is TGTGCCAGCAGTCTCCGGGGCCATAATTCACCCCTCCACTTT.

The rearrangement uses TRBV11-1 and TRBJ2-2; a weak D match, TRBD1 (6 bases). V lost 4 bases and J 6 bases, leaving 9 bases between the germline ends. This CDR3 comprises 13 residues. CDR1 is SGHAT, CDR2 FQDESV, per germline (reference sequence). In DNA form, the CDR3 reads TGTGCCAGCAGCTCCAGGGGCCCCGGGGAGCTGTTTTTT. It encodes CASSSRGPGELFF.

This clonotype appeared a few times. The rearrangement links TRBV10-1 to TRBJ2-1, with 9 bases identical to TRBD2. Germline CDR1 WNHNN, CDR2 SYGVQD (reference sequence). CDR3 length: 15 residues. Losses at the gene ends were 8 bases for V and 8 bases for J; bases not matched to a gene: 13. CDR3 sequence reads: CASSLGVSGSDEQFF. CDR3 bases: TGCGCCAGCTCCCTCGGTGTTAGCGGGAGCGATGAGCAGTTCTTC.

Many counts were recorded for this clonotype. The junction and the germline gene differ at one end; a read error may be behind it. The rearrangement joins TRBV5-1 to TRBJ1-1; D may be TRBD1 (6 bases). The CDR3 is 14 residues long. Germline V gives CDR1 SGHRS, CDR2 YFSETQ. The CDR3 region has the DNA TGTGCCAGCAGTTTGTCGGGGGGCGGGACTGAAGCTTTCTTT. It is translated as CASSLSGGGTEAFF.

V usage is TRBV7-3 and J usage is TRBJ2-1, with a tentative D call TRBD1 (5 bases). Germline CDR1 is SGHTA and CDR2 is FQGTGA. V gave up 5 bases and J gave up 4 bases, with 15 bases separating them. The CDR3 consists of 15 residues. The chain's CDR3 is CASSPAPKGYNEQFF. In nucleotides, the CDR3 is TGTGCCAGCAGCCCCGCGCCCAAGGGGTACAATGAGCAGTTCTTC. Full variable domain (missing parts from reference TRBV7-3 and TRBJ2-1): GAGVSQTPSNKVTEKGKYVELRCDPISGHTALYWYRQSLGQGPEFLIYFQGTGAADDSGLPNDRFFAVRPEGSVSTLKIQRTERGDSAVYLCASSPAPKGYNEQFFGPGTRLTVL.

The rearrangement uses TRBV10-3 and TRBJ2-3; D may be TRBD1 or TRBD2 (5 bases each). CDR1 is ENHRY and CDR2 is SYGVKD in the germline V gene. With 10 bases removed from V and 1 base from J, the gap between germline ends came to 9 bases. The CDR3 has 12 residues. The CDR3 DNA reads TGTGCCACCGGGACCCGCACAGATACGCAGTATTTT. This translates into CATGTRTDTQYF.

This sequence joins TRBV20-1 and TRBJ2-7, with TRBD2 identical over 12 bases. Germline CDR1 DFQATT, CDR2 SNEGSKA (reference sequence). Trimming at V came to 0 bases and at J to 8 bases, leaving 8 bases not matched to a gene. This CDR3 has 15 amino acids. DNA for the CDR3: TGCAGTGCTAGAGATAAGACTAGCGGGAGCCAGAAGCAGTACTTC. Protein product: CSARDKTSGSQKQYF.

This clonotype was found a few times. This rearrangement joins TRBV28 to TRBJ2-3; D ambiguous. Trimming removed 1 base from V and 2 bases from J, with 13 bases in between. Looked up from germline, CDR1 is MDHEN and CDR2 is SYDVKM. The CDR3 is 16 residues long. As DNA, the CDR3 is TGTGCCAGCAGTTTATCCGCAGGCCCCTACACAGATACGCAGTATTTT. Translated, it gives CASSLSAGPYTDTQYF.

This clonotype has a handful of counts. The V call is TRBV11-2, the J call TRBJ2-1; possibly TRBD2 for D (6 bases). This CDR3 has 15 residues. CDR1 is SGHAT and CDR2 is FQNNGV in the germline V gene. Trimming removed 1 base from V and 3 bases from J, with 10 bases in between. DNA of the CDR3: TGTGCCAGCAGCTTAGCGGGAGTCGGCTACAATGAGCAGTTCTTC. Translating it yields CASSLAGVGYNEQFF.

The rearrangement links TRBV4-2 to TRBJ2-7; 7 nucleotides agree with TRBD1. CDR1 is LGHNA, CDR2 YNFKEQ, per germline. The ends lost 0 bases at V and 2 bases at J; junction bases unmatched: 4. This CDR3 has 15 residues. The chain's CDR3 is CASSQDKTGAYEQYF. The CDR3 DNA reads as TGTGCCAGCAGCCAAGATAAAACAGGGGCCTACGAGCAGTACTTC.

V and J are TRBV2 and TRBJ2-4; TRBD1 matches at 10 bases. Looked up from germline, CDR1 is SNHLY and CDR2 is FYNNEI. Trimming at V came to 6 bases and at J to 4 bases, leaving 6 bases not matched to a gene. The CDR3 loop spans 15 amino acids. The CDR3 coding sequence is TGTGCCAGCAGCCCTAGGACAGGGGGGAAAAACATTCAGTACTTC. It codes for CASSPRTGGKNIQYF. The full variable domain, its missing parts supplied by reference TRBV2 and TRBJ2-4, is EPEVTQTPSHQVTQMGQEVILRCVPISNHLYFYWYRQILGQKVEFLVSFYNNEISEKSEIFDDQFSVERPDGSNFTLKIRSTKLEDSAMYFCASSPRTGGKNIQYFGAGTRLSVL.

V is TRBV5-1 and J is TRBJ2-2, with 7 bases identical to TRBD2. The V gene end was trimmed by 2 bases and the J gene end by 4 bases; junction bases not matched to a gene: 5. The V gene's germline CDR1 is SGHRS and CDR2 YFSETQ. The CDR3 loop spans 15 amino acids. CDR3 sequence (DNA): TGCGCCAGCAGCTTTTCCGCGGGGGTCACCGGGGAGCTGTTTTTT. Protein product: CASSFSAGVTGELFF.

This clonotype came up a few times. This chain connects TRBV13 to TRBJ2-7; D perhaps matches TRBD1 (6 bases). Germline V CDR1 and CDR2: PRHDT, FYEKMQ (reference sequence). Trimming took off 5 bases at V and 4 bases at J, with 18 bases between the two ends. There are 15 residues in the CDR3. CDR3 in amino acids: CASSPPAGTTYEQYF. CDR3 sequence (DNA): TGTGCCAGCAGCCCCCCCGCCGGGACAACTTACGAGCAGTACTTC.

The rearrangement joins TRBV25-1 to TRBJ2-7; unclear D gene. V lost 6 bases, J lost 3 bases, and 15 bases lay in between. Per the germline V gene, CDR1 is MGHDK and CDR2 is SYGVNS. The CDR3 runs to 14 residues. CDR3 protein: CASSSGRDLYEQYF. The CDR3 DNA is TGTGCCAGCAGCTCTGGTCGCGATCTCTACGAGCAGTACTTC.